The sequence of this T cell receptor (beta chain) was determined in a study of shared clonotypes between healthy human individuals. Those who donated were healthy HIV-negative adults, with no recent acute infections or vaccinations reported. General study findings and limits: For naive CD4 cells, roughly 5% of clonotypes were shared across a few donors.

A note on this clone: Its target is not known.

Assay: immunoSEQ multiplex PCR; the TCRdb copy retains only in-frame clones and omits some. The repertoire includes 950,000 to 1,100,000 clones, 65% to 75% of them detected once, and about 1.5% sits in the top ten. Germline assignment: CDR1 MNHEY and CDR2 SVGAGI. Trimming at V came to 6 bases and at J to 10 bases, leaving 7 bases not matched to a gene. CDR3 size: 14 residues. Source material: memory CD4+ T cells sorted from blood. Subset described: CD45RA-negative fraction. The origin of this receptor is a man aged 18 to 30 in good health. V gene TRBV6-5 combines with J gene TRBJ1-6; TRBD1 matches at 9 bases. CDR3 nucleotides: TGTGCCAGCAGCCGACAGGGGGGAAGATCACCCCTCCACTTT. Residues: CASSRQGGRSPLHF.